This passage covers 7 T cell receptor beta chains from one sample sequenced in a study of CD8 T cells in Susac syndrome. The RNA, roughly 0.5 to 1 ug, was put through reverse transcription using random hexamers. TCRdb recomputed calls from the immunoSEQ multiplex PCR reads with MiXCR, one row per CDR3 protein. The sample records 100,000 to 150,000 distinct CDR3 sequences, about 94% being singletons. Input material: CD4+ T cells from PBMCs. These receptor sequences come from a human donor with multiple sclerosis.

The V gene is TRBV27, the J gene TRBJ2-5, with 7 bases that match TRBD2. CDR3 length equals 14 residues. Germline-derived CDR1 and CDR2 are MNHEY and SMNVEV (reference sequence). V lost 3 bases to trimming and J lost 5 bases; unmatched junction nucleotides: 6. CDR3 residues: CASSFAQGGETQYF. Written as DNA, the CDR3 is TGTGCCAGCAGTTTCGCCCAGGGAGGGGAGACCCAGTACTTC.

The chain employs TRBV28 and TRBJ1-3; 12 bases are a match to TRBD1. In germline, CDR1 is MDHEN, CDR2 SYDVKM. The V and J ends lost 6 bases and 0 bases, in that order; junction bases with no gene match: 18. The length of the CDR3 is 21 residues. CDR3 in DNA: TGTGCCAGCAGCTTCCTCCCCGGGACAGGGGGCACTGGTCACTCTGGAAACACCATATATTTT. It codes for CASSFLPGTGGTGHSGNTIYF.

The chain joins TRBV7-2 to TRBJ2-7, with D perhaps being TRBD1 or TRBD2 (6 bases each). Deletions cut 4 bases from V and 2 bases from J, with 18 bases between. CDR1 is SGHTA and CDR2 is FQGNSA in the germline V gene. The CDR3 consists of 16 residues. The CDR3 coding sequence is TGTGCCAGCAGCTATACCGTGGGGGCGGGAACCTACGAGCAGTACTTC. This translates into CASSYTVGAGTYEQYF.

The rearrangement uses TRBV6-6 and TRBJ2-2, with D maybe TRBD1 (6 bases). The CDR3 contains 15 residues. In germline, CDR1 is MNHNY, CDR2 SVGAGI (reference sequence). Trimming took off 0 bases at V and 6 bases at J, with 11 bases between the two ends. The CDR3 bases are TGTGCCAGCAGTTACTCAAGGACAGCCTCCGGGGAGCTGTTTTTT. This translates into CASSYSRTASGELFF.

The rearrangement links TRBV30 to TRBJ2-2, with 12 bases that match TRBD2. V was clipped by 3 bases and J by 7 bases; unmatched bases: 6. The CDR3 runs 15 residues. Germline assignment: CDR1 GTSNPN and CDR2 SVGIG (reference sequence). The CDR3 sequence is CAWRTSGSWGGELFF. For the CDR3, the DNA is TGTGCCTGGAGGACTAGCGGGAGTTGGGGCGGGGAGCTGTTTTTT.

In DNA form, the CDR3 reads TGTGCCAGCAGCGCGGACAGGTACAATGAGCAGTTCTTC. Amino acids: CASSADRYNEQFF. This chain links TRBV7-9 with TRBJ2-1, with 7 bases aligning to TRBD1. This CDR3 comprises 13 residues. The V and J ends lost 5 bases and 4 bases, in that order; junction bases with no gene match: 2. CDR1 and CDR2 (germline): SEHNR, FQNEAQ (reference sequence). Full variable domain (remainder filled in from reference TRBV7-9 and TRBJ2-1): DTGVSQNPRHKITKRGQNVTFRCDPISEHNRLYWYRQTLGQGPEFLTYFQNEAQLEKSRLLSDRFSAERPKGSFSTLEIQRTEQGDSAMYLCASSADRYNEQFFGPGTRLTVL.

The gene calls are TRBV5-1 and TRBJ2-4; D is undetermined. CDR1 and CDR2 (germline): SGHRS, YFSETQ. V was trimmed by 5 bases and J by 2 bases, leaving 11 bases between them. The CDR3 loop spans 14 amino acids. The CDR3 sequence: CASRPPAPKNIQYF. The CDR3 DNA is TGCGCCAGCAGGCCTCCAGCGCCCAAAAACATTCAGTACTTC.